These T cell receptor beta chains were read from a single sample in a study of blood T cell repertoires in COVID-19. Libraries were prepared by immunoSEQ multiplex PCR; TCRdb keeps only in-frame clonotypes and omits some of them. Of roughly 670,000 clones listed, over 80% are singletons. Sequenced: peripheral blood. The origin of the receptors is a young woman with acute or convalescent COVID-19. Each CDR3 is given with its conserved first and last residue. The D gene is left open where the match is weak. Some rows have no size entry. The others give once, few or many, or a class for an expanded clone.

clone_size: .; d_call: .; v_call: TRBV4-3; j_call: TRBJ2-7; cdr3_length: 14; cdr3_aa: CASSQDRGAYEQYF; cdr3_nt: TGCGCCAGCAGCCAAGATAGGGGCGCTTACGAGCAGTACTTC
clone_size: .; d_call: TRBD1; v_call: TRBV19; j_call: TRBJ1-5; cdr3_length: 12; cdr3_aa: CASRQGFQPQHF; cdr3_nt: TGTGCCAGCAGACAGGGGTTTCAGCCCCAGCATTTT
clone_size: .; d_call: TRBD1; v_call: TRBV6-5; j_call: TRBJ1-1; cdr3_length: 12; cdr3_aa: CASRQGVTEAFF; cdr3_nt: TGTGCCAGCAGACAGGGGGTCACTGAAGCTTTCTTT
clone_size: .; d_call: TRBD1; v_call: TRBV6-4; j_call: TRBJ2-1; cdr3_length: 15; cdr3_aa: CASSPGQGASNEQFF; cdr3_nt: TGTGCCAGCAGTCCTGGACAGGGGGCGAGTAATGAGCAGTTCTTC
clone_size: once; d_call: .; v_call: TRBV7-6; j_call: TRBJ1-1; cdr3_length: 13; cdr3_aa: CASSPGGSTEAFF; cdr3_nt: TGTGCCAGCAGCCCGGGGGGGAGCACTGAAGCTTTCTTT
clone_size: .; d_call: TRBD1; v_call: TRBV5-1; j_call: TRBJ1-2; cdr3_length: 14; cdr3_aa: CASKRQGTNYGYTF; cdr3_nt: TGCGCCAGCAAGAGACAGGGGACTAACTATGGCTACACCTTC
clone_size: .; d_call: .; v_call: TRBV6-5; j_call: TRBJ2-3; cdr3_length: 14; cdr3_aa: CASSANRVTDTQYF; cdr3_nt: TGTGCCAGCAGCGCTAACAGGGTCACAGATACGCAGTATTTT
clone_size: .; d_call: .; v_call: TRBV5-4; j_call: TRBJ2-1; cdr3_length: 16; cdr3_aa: CASRSGEGSFYNEQFF; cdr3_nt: TGTGCCAGCAGATCAGGGGAAGGGTCCTTCTACAATGAGCAGTTCTTC
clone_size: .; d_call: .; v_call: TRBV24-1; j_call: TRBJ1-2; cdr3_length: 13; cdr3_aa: CATSDLEGRGYTF; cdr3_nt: TGTGCCACCAGTGATTTGGAGGGCCGGGGCTACACCTTC
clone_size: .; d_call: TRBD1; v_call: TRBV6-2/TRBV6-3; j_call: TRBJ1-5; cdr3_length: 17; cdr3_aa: CASSPRDRGLSRQPQHF; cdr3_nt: TGTGCCAGCAGCCCCCGGGACAGGGGACTTTCAAGACAGCCCCAGCATTTT
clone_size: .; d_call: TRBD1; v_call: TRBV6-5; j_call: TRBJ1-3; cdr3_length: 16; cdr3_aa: CASSYSTGGAGNTIYF; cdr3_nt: TGTGCCAGCAGTTACTCGACAGGGGGGGCTGGAAACACCATATATTTT
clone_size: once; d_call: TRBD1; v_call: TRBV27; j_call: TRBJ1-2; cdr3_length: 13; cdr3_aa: CASSPGQGGGYTF; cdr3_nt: TGTGCCAGCAGCCCAGGACAGGGTGGTGGCTACACCTTC
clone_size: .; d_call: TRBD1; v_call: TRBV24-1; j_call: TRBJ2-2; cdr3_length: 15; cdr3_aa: CATSDLDRGAGELFF; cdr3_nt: TGTGCCACCAGTGATTTGGACAGGGGGGCCGGGGAGCTGTTTTTT
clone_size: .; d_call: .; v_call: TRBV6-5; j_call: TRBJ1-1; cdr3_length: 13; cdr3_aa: CASSYRGVTEAFF; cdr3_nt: TGTGCCAGCAGTTACAGGGGTGTGACTGAAGCTTTCTTT
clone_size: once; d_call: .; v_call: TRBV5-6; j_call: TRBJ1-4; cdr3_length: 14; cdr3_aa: CASSLDVGPEKLFF; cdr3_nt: TGTGCCAGCAGCTTGGATGTGGGGCCTGAAAAACTGTTTTTT
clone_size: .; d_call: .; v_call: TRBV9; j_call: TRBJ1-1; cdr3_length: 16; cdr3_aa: CASSPQGSRANTEAFF; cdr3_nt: TGTGCCAGCAGCCCACAAGGGAGCCGGGCGAACACTGAAGCTTTCTTT
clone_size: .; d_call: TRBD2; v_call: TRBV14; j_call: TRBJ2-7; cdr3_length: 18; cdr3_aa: CASSRARGVAGVAYEQYF; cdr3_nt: TGTGCCAGCAGCCGGGCCCGCGGGGTAGCGGGGGTCGCCTACGAGCAGTACTTC
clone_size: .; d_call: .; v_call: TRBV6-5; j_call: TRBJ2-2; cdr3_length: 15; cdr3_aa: CASRPDSSDTGELFF; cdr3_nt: TGTGCCAGCAGGCCAGACAGCTCTGACACCGGGGAGCTGTTTTTT
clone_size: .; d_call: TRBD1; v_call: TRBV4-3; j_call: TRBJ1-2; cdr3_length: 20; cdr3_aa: CASSQDRFGTGELPVIGYTF; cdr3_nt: TGCGCCAGCAGCCAAGATCGTTTTGGGACAGGGGAGCTCCCGGTTATTGGCTACACCTTC
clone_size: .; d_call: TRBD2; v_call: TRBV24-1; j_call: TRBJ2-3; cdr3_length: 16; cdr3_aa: CATSDLAGGPRDTQYF; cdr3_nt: TGTGCCACCAGTGATTTGGCGGGGGGGCCGAGAGATACGCAGTATTTT
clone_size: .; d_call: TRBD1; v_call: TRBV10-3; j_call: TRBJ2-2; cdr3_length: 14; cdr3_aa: CATQDRADTGELFF; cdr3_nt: TGTGCCACCCAGGACAGGGCGGACACCGGGGAGCTGTTTTTT
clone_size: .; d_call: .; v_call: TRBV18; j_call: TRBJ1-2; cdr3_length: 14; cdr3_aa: CASSPPKEGSGYTF; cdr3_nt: TGTGCCAGCTCACCACCGAAGGAGGGGAGCGGCTACACCTTC
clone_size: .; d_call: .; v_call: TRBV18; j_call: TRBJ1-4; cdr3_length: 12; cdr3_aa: CASSPPGEKLFF; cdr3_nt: TGTGCCAGCTCACCCCCCGGGGAAAAACTGTTTTTT
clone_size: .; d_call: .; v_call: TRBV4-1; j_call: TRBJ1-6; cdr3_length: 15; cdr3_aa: CASSQGEAKDSPLHF; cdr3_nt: TGCGCCAGCAGCCAAGGGGAGGCTAAGGATTCACCCCTCCACTTT
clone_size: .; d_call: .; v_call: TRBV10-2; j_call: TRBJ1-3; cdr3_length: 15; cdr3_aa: CASRGGGGSGNTIYF; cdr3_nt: TGCGCCAGCAGGGGGGGCGGGGGCTCTGGAAACACCATATATTTT
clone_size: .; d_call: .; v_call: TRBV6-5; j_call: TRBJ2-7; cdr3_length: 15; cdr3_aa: CASSYSEGSSYEQYF; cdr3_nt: TGTGCCAGCAGTTACTCGGAGGGGAGTTCCTACGAGCAGTACTTC
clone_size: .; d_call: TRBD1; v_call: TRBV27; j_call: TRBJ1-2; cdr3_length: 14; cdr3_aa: CASSSGQGELGYTF; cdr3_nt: TGTGCCAGCAGTTCGGGACAGGGGGAGTTGGGCTACACCTTC
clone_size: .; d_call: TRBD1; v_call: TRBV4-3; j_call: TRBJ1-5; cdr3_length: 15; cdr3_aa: CASSQGTGNNQPQHF; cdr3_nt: TGCGCCAGCAGCCAGGGGACAGGGAACAATCAGCCCCAGCATTTT
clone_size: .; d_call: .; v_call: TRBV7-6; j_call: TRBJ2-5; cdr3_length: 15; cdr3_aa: CASSFRRGEQETQYF; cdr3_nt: TGTGCCAGCAGCTTCCGCAGGGGAGAGCAAGAGACCCAGTACTTC
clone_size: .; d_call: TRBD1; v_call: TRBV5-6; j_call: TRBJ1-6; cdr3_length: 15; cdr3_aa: CASSLAGQGDSPLHF; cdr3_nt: TGTGCCAGCAGCTTGGCGGGACAGGGTGATTCACCCCTCCACTTT
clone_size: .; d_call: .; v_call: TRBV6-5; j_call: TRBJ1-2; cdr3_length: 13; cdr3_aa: CASHPQGYYGYTF; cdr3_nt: TGTGCCAGCCACCCGCAGGGTTACTATGGCTACACCTTC
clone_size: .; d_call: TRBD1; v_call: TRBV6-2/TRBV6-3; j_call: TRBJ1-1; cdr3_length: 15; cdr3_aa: CASSQNSQGATEAFF; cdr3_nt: TGTGCCAGCAGTCAAAACTCACAGGGGGCCACTGAAGCTTTCTTT
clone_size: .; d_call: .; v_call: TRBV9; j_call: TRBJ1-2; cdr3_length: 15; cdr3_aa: CASSPEADLPHGYTF; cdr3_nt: TGTGCCAGCAGCCCCGAAGCGGACCTCCCCCATGGCTACACCTTC
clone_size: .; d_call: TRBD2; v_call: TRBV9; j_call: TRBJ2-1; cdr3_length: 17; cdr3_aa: CASSVGSSGGAVEEQFF; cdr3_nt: TGTGCCAGCAGCGTAGGTTCAAGCGGGGGGGCCGTAGAGGAGCAGTTCTTC
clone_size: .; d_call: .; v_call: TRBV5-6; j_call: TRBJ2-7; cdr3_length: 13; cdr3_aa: CASSLVRGYEQYF; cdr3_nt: TGTGCCAGCAGCTTGGTTCGGGGGTACGAGCAGTACTTC
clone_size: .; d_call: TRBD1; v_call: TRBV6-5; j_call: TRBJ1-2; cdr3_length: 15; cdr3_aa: CASSYPGQGVYGYTF; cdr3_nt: TGTGCCAGCAGTTACCCGGGACAGGGGGTCTATGGCTACACCTTC
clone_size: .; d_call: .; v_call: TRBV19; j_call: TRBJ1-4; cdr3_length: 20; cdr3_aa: CASSLVLGAFDLATNEKLFF; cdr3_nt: TGTGCCAGTAGTCTAGTACTTGGAGCTTTTGACCTTGCAACTAATGAAAAACTGTTTTTT
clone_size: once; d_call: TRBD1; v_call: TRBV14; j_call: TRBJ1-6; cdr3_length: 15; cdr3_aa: CASRETGGRRSPLHF; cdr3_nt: TGTGCCAGCAGAGAAACAGGGGGCAGGAGGTCACCCCTCCACTTT
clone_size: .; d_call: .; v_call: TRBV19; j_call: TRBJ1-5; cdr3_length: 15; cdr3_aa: CASHPGGGGGQPQHF; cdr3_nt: TGTGCCTCCCACCCGGGGGGAGGTGGTGGTCAGCCCCAGCATTTT
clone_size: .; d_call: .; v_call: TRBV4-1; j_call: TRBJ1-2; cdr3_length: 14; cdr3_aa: CASSPGQPNYGYTF; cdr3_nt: TGCGCCAGCAGCCCCGGACAGCCAAACTATGGCTACACCTTC
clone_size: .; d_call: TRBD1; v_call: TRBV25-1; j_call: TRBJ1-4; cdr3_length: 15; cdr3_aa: CASSDRTGGNEKLFF; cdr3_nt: TGTGCCAGCAGTGATCGGACAGGTGGCAATGAAAAACTGTTTTTT
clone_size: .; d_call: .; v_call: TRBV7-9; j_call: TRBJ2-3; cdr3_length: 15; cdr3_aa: CASSSSGGGGDTQYF; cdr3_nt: TGTGCCAGCAGCTCAAGCGGAGGAGGAGGAGATACGCAGTATTTT
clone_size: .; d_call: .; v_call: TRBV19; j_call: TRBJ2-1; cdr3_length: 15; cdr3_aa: CASRRGNSSYNEQFF; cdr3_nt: TGTGCCAGCAGAAGGGGAAATAGCTCCTACAATGAGCAGTTCTTC
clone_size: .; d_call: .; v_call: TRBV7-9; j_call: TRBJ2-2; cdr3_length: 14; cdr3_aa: CASSQGQNTGELFF; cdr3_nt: TGTGCCAGCAGCCAGGGACAGAACACCGGGGAGCTGTTTTTT
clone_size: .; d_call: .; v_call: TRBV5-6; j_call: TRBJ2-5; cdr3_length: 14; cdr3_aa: CASSSGVGLETQYF; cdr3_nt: TGTGCCAGCAGCTCCGGGGTGGGGTTGGAGACCCAGTACTTC
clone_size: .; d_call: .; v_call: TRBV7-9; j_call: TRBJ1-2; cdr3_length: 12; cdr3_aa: CASSFVASGYTF; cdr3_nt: TGTGCCAGCAGCTTTGTAGCAAGTGGCTACACCTTC
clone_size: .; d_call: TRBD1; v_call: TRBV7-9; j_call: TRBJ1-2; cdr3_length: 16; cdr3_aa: CASSLGEQGASSGYTF; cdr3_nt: TGTGCCAGCAGCTTAGGGGAACAGGGGGCTTCTTCTGGCTACACCTTC
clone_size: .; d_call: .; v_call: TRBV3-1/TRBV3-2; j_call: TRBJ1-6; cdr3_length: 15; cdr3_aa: CASSQSPGYNSPLHF; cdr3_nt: TGTGCCAGCAGCCAATCTCCAGGGTATAATTCACCCCTCCACTTT
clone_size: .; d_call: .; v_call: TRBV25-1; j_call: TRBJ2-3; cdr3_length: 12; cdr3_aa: CASSESADTQYF; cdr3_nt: TGTGCCAGCAGTGAATCCGCGGATACGCAGTATTTT
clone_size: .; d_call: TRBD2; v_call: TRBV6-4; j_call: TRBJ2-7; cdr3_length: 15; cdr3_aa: CASSEELAGGYEQYF; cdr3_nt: TGTGCCAGCAGTGAGGAACTAGCGGGGGGCTACGAGCAGTACTTC
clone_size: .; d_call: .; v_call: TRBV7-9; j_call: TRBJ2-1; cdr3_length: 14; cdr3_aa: CASSFLPERDEQFF; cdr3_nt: TGTGCCAGCAGCTTCCTTCCGGAACGGGATGAGCAGTTCTTC
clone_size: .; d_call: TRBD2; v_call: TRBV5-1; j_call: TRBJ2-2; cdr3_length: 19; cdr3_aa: CASTPAGLAGGINTGELFF; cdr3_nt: TGCGCCAGCACCCCCGCAGGACTAGCGGGGGGGATAAACACCGGGGAGCTGTTTTTT
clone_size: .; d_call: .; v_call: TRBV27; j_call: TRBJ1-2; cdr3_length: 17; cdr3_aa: CASSLSPRTEVGYGYTF; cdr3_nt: TGTGCCAGCAGTTTATCGCCCCGGACAGAGGTTGGCTATGGCTACACCTTC
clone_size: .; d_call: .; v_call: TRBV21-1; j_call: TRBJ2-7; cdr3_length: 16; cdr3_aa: CASSKARRENSYEQYF; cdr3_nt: TGTGCCAGCAGCAAAGCTCGCAGGGAAAACTCCTACGAGCAGTACTTC
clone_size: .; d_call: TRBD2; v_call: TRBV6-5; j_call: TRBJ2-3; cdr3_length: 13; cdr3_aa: CASRRTSKDTQYF; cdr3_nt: TGTGCCAGCAGACGGACTAGCAAAGATACGCAGTATTTT
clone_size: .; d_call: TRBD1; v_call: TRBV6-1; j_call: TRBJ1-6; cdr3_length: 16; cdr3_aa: CASSEKGTGNNSPLHF; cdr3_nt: TGTGCCAGCAGTGAAAAGGGGACAGGTAATAATTCACCCCTCCACTTT
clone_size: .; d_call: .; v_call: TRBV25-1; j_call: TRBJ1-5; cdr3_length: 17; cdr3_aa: CASSGWQGNNSNQPQHF; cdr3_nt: TGTGCCAGCAGTGGTTGGCAGGGGAATAATAGCAATCAGCCCCAGCATTTT